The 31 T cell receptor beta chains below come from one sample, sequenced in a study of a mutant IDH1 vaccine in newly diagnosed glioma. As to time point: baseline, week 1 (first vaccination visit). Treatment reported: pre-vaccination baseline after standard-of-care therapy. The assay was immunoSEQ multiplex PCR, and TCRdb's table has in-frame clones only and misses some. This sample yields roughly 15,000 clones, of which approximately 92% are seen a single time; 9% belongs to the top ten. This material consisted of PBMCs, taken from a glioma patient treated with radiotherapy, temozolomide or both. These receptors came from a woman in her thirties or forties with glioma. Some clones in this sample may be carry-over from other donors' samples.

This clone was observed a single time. CDR3 nucleotide sequence: TGTGCCTGGAGTGGGGGCAGGGAGACCCAGTACTTC. Translated, it gives CAWSGGRETQYF. This chain connects TRBV30 to TRBJ2-5, with D possibly matching TRBD1 (5 bases). The CDR3 runs to 12 residues. Trimming removed 1 base at V and 5 bases at J, with 8 bases between. Per germline, CDR1 GTSNPN and CDR2 SVGIG (reference sequence).

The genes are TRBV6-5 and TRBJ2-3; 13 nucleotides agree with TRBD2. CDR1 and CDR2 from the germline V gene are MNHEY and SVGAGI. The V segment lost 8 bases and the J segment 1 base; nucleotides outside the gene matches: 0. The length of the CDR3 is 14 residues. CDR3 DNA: TGTGCCAGCGGACTAGCGGGGGGCACAGATACGCAGTATTTT. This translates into CASGLAGGTDTQYF.

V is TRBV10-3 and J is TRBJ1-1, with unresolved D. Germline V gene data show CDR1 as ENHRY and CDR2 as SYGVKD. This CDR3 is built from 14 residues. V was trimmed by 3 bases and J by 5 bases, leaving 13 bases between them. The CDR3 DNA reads TGTGCCATCAGTGATGGTGGAACAAGGACTGAAGCTTTCTTT. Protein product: CAISDGGTRTEAFF.

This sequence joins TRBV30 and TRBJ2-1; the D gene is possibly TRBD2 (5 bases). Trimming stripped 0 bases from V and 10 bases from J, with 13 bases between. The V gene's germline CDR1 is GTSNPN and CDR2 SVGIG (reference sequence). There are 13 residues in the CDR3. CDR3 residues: CAWSVPGMREQFF. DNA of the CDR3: TGTGCCTGGAGTGTACCGGGGATGAGGGAGCAGTTCTTC.

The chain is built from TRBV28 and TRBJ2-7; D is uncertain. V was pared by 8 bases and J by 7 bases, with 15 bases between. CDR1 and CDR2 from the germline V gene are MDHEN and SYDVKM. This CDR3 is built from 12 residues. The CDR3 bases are TGTGCCAGCTCTCTAACGCTACTGGAGCAGTACTTC. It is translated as CASSLTLLEQYF.

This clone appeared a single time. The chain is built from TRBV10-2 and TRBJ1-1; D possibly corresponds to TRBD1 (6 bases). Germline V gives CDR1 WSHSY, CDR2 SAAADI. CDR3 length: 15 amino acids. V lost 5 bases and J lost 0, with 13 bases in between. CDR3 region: CASSRRDTMNTEAFF. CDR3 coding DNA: TGCGCCAGCAGTCGCCGGGACACCATGAACACTGAAGCTTTCTTT.

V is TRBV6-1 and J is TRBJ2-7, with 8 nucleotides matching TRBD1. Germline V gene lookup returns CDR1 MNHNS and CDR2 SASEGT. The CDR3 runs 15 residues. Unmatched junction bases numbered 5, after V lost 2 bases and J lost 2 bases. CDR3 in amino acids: CASSEQGAGTYEQYF. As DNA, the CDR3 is TGTGCCAGCAGTGAACAGGGGGCAGGGACCTACGAGCAGTACTTC.

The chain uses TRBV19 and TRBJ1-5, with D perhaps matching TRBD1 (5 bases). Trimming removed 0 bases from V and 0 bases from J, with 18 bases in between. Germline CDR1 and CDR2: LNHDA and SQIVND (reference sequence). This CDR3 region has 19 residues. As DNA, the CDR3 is TGTGCCAGTAGTATAGAACCGGGGCCACTACCGTTTAGCAATCAGCCCCAGCATTTT. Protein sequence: CASSIEPGPLPFSNQPQHF.

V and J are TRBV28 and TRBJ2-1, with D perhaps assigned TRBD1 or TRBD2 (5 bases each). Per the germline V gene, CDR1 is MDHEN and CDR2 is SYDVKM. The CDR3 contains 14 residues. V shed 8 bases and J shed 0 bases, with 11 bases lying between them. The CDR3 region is CASGTLSSYNEQFF. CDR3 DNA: TGTGCCAGCGGGACCCTCAGCTCCTACAATGAGCAGTTCTTC.

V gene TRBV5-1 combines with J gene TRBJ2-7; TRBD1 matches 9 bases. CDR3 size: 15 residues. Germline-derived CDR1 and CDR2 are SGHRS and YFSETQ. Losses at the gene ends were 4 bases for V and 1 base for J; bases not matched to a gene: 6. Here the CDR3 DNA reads TGCGCCAGCAGCACTACAGGGGGCAAGTCCTACGAGCAGTACTTC. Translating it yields CASSTTGGKSYEQYF.

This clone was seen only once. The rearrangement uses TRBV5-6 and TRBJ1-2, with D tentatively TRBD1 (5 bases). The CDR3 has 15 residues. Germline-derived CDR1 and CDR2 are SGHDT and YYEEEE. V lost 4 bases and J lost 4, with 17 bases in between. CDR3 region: CASSQAGTRGYGYTF. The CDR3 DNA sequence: TGTGCCAGCAGCCAAGCGGGGACCCGGGGCTATGGCTACACCTTC.

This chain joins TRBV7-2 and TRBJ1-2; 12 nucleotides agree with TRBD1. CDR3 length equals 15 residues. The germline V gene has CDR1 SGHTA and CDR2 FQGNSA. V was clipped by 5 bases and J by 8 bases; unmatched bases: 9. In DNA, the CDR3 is TGTGCCAGCAGCCTCAGGGACAGGGGGCGTCGGGGCTACACCTTC. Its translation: CASSLRDRGRRGYTF. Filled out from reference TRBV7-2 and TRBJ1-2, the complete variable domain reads GAGVSQSPSNKVTEKGKDVELRCDPISGHTALYWYRQSLGQGLEFLIYFQGNSAPDKSGLPSDRFSAERTGGSVSTLTIQRTQQEDSAVYLCASSLRDRGRRGYTFGSGTRLTVV.

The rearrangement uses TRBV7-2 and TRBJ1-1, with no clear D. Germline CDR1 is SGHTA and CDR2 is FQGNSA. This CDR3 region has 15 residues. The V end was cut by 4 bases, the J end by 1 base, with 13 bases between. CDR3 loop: CASSSWRAGNTEAFF. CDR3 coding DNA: TGTGCCAGCAGCTCCTGGAGGGCGGGGAACACTGAAGCTTTCTTT.

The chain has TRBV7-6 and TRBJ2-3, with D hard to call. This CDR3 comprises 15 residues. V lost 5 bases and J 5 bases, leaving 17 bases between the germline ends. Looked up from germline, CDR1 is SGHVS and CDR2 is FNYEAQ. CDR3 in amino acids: CASSLSPDLRDTQYF. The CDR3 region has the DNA TGTGCCAGCAGCCTGAGTCCGGATCTCAGAGATACGCAGTATTTT.

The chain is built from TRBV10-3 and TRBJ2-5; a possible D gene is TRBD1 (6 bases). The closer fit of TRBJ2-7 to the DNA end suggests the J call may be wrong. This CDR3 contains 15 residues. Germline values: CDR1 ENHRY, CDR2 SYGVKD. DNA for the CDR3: TGTGCCATCAGCCTAGGACAGACTGGAAGCTACGAGCAGTACTTC. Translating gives CAISLGQTGSYEQYF.

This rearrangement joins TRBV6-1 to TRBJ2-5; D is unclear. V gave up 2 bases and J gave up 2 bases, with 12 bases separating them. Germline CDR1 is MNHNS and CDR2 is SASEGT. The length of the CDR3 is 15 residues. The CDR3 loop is CASSETIGPQETQYF. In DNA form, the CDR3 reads TGTGCCAGCAGTGAAACAATTGGGCCACAAGAGACCCAGTACTTC.

The CDR3 loop is CASSQGGGQGADTQYF. As DNA, the CDR3 is TGTGCCAGCAGCCAAGGGGGGGGACAGGGGGCAGATACGCAGTATTTT. The chain links TRBV4-2 to TRBJ2-3; 11 nucleotides agree with TRBD1. This CDR3 contains 16 residues. Trimming took 1 base from V and 4 from J; bases not matched to a gene: 4. CDR1 is LGHNA and CDR2 is YNFKEQ in the germline V gene.

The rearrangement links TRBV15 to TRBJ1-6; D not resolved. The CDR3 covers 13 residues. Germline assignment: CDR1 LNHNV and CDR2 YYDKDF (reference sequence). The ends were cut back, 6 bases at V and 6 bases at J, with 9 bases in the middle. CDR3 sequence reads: CATSGVGNSPLHF. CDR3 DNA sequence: TGTGCCACCAGTGGGGTGGGTAATTCACCCCTCCACTTT.

CDR3 nucleotides: TGTGCCAGCAGACCTCCGGGACAGGGCTGGGTTGGCTACACCTTC. This sequence encodes CASRPPGQGWVGYTF. This chain connects TRBV6-5 to TRBJ1-2, with 9 bases lining up with TRBD1. Trimming took 6 bases from V and 7 from J; bases not matched to a gene: 12. The CDR3 sequence is 15 residues long. Germline loops: CDR1 MNHEY, CDR2 SVGAGI.

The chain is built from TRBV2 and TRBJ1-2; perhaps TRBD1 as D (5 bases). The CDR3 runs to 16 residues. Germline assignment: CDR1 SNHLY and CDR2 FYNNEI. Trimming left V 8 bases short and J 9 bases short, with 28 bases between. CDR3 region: CASSLGTGVLTISYTF. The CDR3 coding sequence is TGTGCCAGCTCCCTCGGGACGGGGGTTTTAACTATTAGCTACACCTTC.

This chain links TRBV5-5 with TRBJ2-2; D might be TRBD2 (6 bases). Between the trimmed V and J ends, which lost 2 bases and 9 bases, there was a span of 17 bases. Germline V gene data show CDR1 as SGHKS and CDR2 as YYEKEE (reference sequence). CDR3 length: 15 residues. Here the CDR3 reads CASSFSGSGTWELFF. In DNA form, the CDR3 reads TGTGCCAGCAGCTTTAGCGGATCGGGGACCTGGGAGCTGTTTTTT.

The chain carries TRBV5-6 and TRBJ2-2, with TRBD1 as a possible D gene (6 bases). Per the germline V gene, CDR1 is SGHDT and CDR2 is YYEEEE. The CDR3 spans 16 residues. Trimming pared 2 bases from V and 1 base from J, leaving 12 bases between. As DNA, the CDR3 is TGTGCCAGCAGCTTCAGTGTGGGACAGAACACCGGGGAGCTGTTTTTT. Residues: CASSFSVGQNTGELFF. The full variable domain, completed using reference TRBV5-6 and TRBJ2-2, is DAGVTQSPTHLIKTRGQQVTLRCSPKSGHDTVSWYQQALGQGPQFIFQYYEEEERQRGNFPDRFSGHQFPNYSSELNVNALLLGDSALYLCASSFSVGQNTGELFFGEGSRLTVL.

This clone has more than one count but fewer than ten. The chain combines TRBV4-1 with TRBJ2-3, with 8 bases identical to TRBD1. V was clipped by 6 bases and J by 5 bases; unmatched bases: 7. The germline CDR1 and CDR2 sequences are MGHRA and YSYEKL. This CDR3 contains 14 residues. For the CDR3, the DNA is TGCGCCAGCAGAGGGGACAGGATCATAGATACGCAGTATTTT. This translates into CASRGDRIIDTQYF.

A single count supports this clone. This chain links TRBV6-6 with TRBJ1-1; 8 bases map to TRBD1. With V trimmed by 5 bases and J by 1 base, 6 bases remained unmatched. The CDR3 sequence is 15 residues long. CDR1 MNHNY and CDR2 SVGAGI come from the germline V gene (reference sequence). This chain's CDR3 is CASSPRTGRNTEAFF. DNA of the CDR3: TGTGCCAGCAGTCCTCGGACAGGGCGGAACACTGAAGCTTTCTTT.

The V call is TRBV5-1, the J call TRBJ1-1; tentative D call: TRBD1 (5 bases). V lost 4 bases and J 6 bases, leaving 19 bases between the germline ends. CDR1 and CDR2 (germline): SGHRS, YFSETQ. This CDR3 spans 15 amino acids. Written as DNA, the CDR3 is TGCGCCAGCAGCCCTCGGGGCACGGCTCCCTCTGAAGCTTTCTTT. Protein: CASSPRGTAPSEAFF.

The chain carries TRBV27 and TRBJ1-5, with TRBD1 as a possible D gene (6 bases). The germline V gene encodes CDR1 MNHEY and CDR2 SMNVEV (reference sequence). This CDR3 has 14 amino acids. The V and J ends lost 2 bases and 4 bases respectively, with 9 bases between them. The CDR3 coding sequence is TGTGCCAGCAGTTTACAGGGGTCAAATCAGCCCCAGCATTTT. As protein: CASSLQGSNQPQHF.

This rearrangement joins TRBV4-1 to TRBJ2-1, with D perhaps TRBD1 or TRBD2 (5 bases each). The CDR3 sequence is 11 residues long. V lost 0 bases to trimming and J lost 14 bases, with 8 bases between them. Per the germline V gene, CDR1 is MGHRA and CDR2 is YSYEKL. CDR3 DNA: TGCGCCAGCAGCCAAGAAGAGGGGAAGTTCTTC. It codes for CASSQEEGKFF.

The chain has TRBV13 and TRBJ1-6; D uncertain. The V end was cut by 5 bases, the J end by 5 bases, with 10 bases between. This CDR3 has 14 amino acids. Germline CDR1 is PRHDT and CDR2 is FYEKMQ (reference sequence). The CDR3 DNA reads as TGTGCCAGCAGCCCTCGTGGTGATAATTCACCCCTCCACTTT. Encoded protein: CASSPRGDNSPLHF.

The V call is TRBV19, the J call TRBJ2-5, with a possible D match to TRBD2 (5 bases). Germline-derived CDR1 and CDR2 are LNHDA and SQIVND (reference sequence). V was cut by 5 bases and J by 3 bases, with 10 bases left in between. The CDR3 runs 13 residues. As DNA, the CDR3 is TGTGCCAGTAGTGTGGACGGGGAAGAGACCCAGTACTTC. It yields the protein CASSVDGEETQYF. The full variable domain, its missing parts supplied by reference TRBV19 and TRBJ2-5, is DGGITQSPKYLFRKEGQNVTLSCEQNLNHDAMYWYRQDPGQGLRLIYYSQIVNDFQKGDIAEGYSVSREKKESFPLTVTSAQKNPTAFYLCASSVDGEETQYFGPGTRLLVL.

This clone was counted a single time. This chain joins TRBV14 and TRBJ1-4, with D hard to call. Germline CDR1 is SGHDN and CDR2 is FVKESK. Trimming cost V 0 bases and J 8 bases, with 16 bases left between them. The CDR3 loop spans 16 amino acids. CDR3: CASSQDWLGGVEKLFF. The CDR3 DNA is TGTGCCAGCAGCCAAGACTGGCTGGGTGGGGTGGAAAAACTGTTTTTT.

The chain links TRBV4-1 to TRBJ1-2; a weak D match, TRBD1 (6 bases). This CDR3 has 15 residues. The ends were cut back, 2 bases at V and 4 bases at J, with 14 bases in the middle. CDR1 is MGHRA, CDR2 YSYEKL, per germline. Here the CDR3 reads CASSQFEGEVYGYTF. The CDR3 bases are TGCGCCAGCAGCCAATTTGAGGGGGAAGTCTATGGCTACACCTTC.